The 3 T cell receptor beta chains presented below share a single source sample, sequenced in a study of spatial heterogeneity in lung cancer. Time point meaning: blood at routine non-recurrence follow-up after resection. TCRdb reprocessed the 5' RACE reads via MiXCR and lists one record per CDR3 protein. The sample lists roughly 70,000 distinct CDR3 sequences, nearly 9% occurring once. The specimen comprised PBMCs, sampled at follow-up. These receptors were collected from a female donor with early-stage non-small cell lung cancer.

This clonotype has just a few counts. The chain links TRBV5-5 to TRBJ2-3, with D uncertain. The CDR3 consists of 16 residues. Germline V lookup: CDR1 SGHKS, CDR2 YYEKEE (reference sequence). The V and J ends lost 4 bases and 5 bases respectively, with 20 bases between them. CDR3: CASSAATLLSGDTQYF. The DNA for the CDR3 is TGTGCCAGCAGCGCCGCGACACTTCTTTCGGGAGATACGCAGTATTTT. Using reference TRBV5-5 and TRBJ2-3 for the parts outside the CDR3, the full variable domain is DAGVTQSPTHLIKTRGQQVTLRCSPISGHKSVSWYQQVLGQGPQFIFQYYEKEERGRGNFPDRFSARQFPNYSSELNVNALLLGDSALYLCASSAATLLSGDTQYFGPGTRLTVL.

The chain is built from TRBV12-3 or TRBV12-4 and TRBJ2-2, with a tentative D call TRBD2 (6 bases). Trimming took off 5 bases at V and 4 bases at J, with 11 bases between the two ends. The CDR3 loop spans 14 amino acids. As DNA, the CDR3 is TGTGCCAGCAGTGCCCGGAGGGTCACCGGGGAGCTGTTTTTT. Residues: CASSARRVTGELFF.

The chain carries TRBV27 and TRBJ2-1; D might be TRBD1 (6 bases). Germline V gene sequence: CDR1 MNHEY, CDR2 SMNVEV (reference sequence). This CDR3 contains 15 residues. The V end was cut by 2 bases, the J end by 2 bases, with 10 bases between. The CDR3: CASSLKRGTYNEQFF. As DNA, the CDR3 is TGTGCCAGCAGTTTAAAAAGGGGGACCTACAATGAGCAGTTCTTC.